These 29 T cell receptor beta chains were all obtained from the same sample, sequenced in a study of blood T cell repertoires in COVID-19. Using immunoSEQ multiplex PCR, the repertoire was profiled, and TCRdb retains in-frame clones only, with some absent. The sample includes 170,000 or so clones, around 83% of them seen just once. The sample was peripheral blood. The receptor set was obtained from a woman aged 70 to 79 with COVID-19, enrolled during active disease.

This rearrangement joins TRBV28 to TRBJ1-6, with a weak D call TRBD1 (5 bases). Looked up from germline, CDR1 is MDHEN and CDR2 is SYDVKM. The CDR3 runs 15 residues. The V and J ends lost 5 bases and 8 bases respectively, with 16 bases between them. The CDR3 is CASSAPGERYSPLHF. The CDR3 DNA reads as TGTGCCAGCAGTGCCCCGGGGGAGCGGTATTCACCCCTCCACTTT.

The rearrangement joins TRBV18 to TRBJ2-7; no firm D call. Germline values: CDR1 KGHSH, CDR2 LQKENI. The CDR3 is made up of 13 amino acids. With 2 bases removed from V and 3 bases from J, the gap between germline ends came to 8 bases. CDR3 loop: CASSPAVLYEQYF. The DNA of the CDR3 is TGTGCCAGCTCACCAGCGGTGCTCTACGAGCAGTACTTC.

CDR3 coding DNA: TGTGCCAGCAGTTTCGGCTCCTACGAGCAGTACTTC. Translated: CASSFGSYEQYF. The chain employs TRBV28 and TRBJ2-7; D is ambiguous. V was clipped by 3 bases and J by 0 bases, with 3 bases between them. CDR1 and CDR2 from the germline V gene are MDHEN and SYDVKM. The CDR3 consists of 12 residues.

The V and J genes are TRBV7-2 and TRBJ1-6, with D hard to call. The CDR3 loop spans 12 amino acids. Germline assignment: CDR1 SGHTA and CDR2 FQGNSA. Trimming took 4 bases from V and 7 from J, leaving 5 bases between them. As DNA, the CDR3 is TGTGCCAGCAGCTCACAAAATTCACCCCTCCACTTT. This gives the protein CASSSQNSPLHF.

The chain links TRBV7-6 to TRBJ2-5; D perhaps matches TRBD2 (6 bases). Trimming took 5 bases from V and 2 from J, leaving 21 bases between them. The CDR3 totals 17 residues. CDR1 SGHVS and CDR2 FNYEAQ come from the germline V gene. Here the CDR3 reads CASSLLGGGTGQETQYF. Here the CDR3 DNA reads TGTGCCAGCAGCCTCCTTGGGGGAGGCACGGGTCAAGAGACCCAGTACTTC.

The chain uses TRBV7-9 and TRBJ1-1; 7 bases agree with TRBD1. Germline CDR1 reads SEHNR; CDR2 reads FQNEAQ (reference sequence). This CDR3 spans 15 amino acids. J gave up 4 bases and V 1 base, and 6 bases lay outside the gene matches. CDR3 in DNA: TGTGCCAGCAGCTTAGTGCAGGGGGTAGGCACTGAAGCTTTCTTT. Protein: CASSLVQGVGTEAFF.

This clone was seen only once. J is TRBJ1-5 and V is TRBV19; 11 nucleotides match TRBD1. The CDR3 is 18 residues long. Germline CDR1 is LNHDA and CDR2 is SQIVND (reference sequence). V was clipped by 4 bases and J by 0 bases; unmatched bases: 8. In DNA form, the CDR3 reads TGTGCCAGTAGTAAAGCCCGGACAGGGGGCCGTAGCAATCAGCCCCAGCATTTT. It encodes CASSKARTGGRSNQPQHF.

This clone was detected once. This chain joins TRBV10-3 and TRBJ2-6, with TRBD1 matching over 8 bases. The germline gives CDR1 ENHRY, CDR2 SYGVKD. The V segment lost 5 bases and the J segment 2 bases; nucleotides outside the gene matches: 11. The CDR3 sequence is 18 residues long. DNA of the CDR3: TGTGCCATCAGTACCGGGACAGGAGGATCGCCTGGGGCCAACGTCCTGACTTTC. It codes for CAISTGTGGSPGANVLTF.

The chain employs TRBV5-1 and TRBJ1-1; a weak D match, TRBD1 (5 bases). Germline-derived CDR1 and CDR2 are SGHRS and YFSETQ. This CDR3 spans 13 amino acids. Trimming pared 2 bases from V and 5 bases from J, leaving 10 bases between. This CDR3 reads CASSFQGITEAFF. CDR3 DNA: TGCGCCAGCAGCTTTCAGGGTATTACTGAAGCTTTCTTT. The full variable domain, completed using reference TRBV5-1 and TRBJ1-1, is KAGVTQTPRYLIKTRGQQVTLSCSPISGHRSVSWYQQTPGQGLQFLFEYFSETQRNKGNFPGRFSGRQFSNSRSEMNVSTLELGDSALYLCASSFQGITEAFFGQGTRLTVV.

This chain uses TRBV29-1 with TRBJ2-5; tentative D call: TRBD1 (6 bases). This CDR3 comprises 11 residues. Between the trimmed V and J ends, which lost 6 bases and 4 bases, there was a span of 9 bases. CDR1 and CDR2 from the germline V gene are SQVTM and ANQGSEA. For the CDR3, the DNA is TGCAGCGTGGACAGCGGAGAGACCCAGTACTTC. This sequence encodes CSVDSGETQYF.

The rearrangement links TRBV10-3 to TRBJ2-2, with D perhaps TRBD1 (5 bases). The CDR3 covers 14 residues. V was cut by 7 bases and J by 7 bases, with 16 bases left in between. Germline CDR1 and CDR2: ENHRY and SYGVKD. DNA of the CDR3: TGTGCCATCAACCCAGGGATAGGGAACGGGGAGCTGTTTTTT. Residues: CAINPGIGNGELFF.

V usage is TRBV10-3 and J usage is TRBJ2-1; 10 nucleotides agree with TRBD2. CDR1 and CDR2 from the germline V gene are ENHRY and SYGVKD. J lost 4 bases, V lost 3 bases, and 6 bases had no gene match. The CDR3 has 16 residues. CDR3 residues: CAISESLAGAYNEQFF. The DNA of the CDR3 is TGTGCCATCAGTGAATCTCTAGCGGGGGCTTACAATGAGCAGTTCTTC.

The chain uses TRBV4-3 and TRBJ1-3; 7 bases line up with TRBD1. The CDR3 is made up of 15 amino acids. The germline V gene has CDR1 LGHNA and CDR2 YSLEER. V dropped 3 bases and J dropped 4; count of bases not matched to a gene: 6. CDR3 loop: CASSQVTGPGNTIYF. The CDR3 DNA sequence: TGCGCCAGCAGCCAGGTGACAGGGCCAGGAAACACCATATATTTT.

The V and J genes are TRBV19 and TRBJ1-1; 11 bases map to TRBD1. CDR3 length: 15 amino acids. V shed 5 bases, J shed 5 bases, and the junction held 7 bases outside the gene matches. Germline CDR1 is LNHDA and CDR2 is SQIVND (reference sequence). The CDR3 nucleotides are TGTGCCAGTAGTTCCGGACAGGGGGCGAGGACTGAAGCTTTCTTT. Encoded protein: CASSSGQGARTEAFF.

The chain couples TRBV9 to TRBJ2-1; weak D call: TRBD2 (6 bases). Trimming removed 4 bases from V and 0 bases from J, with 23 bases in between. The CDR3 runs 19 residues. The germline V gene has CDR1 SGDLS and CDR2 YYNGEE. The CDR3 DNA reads TGTGCCAGCAGCCCGGGACTGGGATTAATACTCAGCTCCTACAATGAGCAGTTCTTC. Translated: CASSPGLGLILSSYNEQFF. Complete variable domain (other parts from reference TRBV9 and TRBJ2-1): DSGVTQTPKHLITATGQRVTLRCSPRSGDLSVYWYQQSLDQGLQFLIQYYNGEERAKGNILERFSAQQFPDLHSELNLSSLELGDSALYFCASSPGLGLILSSYNEQFFGPGTRLTVL.

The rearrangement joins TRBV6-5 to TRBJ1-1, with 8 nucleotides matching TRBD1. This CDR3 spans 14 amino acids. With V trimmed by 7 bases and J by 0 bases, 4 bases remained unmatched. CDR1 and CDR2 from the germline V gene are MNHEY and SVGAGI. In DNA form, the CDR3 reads TGTGCCAGCACCCAGGGGGCGCTGAACACTGAAGCTTTCTTT. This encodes CASTQGALNTEAFF.

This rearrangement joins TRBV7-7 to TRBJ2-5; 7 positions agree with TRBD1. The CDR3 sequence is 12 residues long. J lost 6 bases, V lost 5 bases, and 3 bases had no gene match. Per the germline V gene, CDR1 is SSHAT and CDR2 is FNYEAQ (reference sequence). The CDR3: CASSPGGKTQYF. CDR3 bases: TGTGCCAGCAGCCCAGGGGGAAAGACCCAGTACTTC.

CDR3: CASSHQPGVNSPLHF. The CDR3 DNA sequence: TGTGCCAGCAGCCACCAACCGGGGGTTAATTCACCCCTCCACTTT. The J gene is TRBJ1-6, the V gene TRBV3-1 (or the pseudogene TRBV3-2), with D perhaps TRBD1 (5 bases). V was pared by 3 bases and J by 6 bases, with 12 bases between. This CDR3 region has 15 residues. From germline, CDR1 is LGHDT and CDR2 YNNKEL (reference sequence).

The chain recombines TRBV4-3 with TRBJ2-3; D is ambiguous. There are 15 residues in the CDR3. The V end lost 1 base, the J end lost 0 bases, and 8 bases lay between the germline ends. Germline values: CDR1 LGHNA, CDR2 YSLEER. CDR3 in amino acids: CASSQVSLSTDTQYF. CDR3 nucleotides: TGCGCCAGCAGCCAAGTCTCGCTAAGCACAGATACGCAGTATTTT.

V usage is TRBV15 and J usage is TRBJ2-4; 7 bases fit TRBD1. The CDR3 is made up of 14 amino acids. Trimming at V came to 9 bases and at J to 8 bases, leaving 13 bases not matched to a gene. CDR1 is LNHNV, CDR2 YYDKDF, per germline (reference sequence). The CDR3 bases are TGTGCCACAACCGACAGGGCACTCAGTGACATTCAGTACTTC. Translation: CATTDRALSDIQYF.

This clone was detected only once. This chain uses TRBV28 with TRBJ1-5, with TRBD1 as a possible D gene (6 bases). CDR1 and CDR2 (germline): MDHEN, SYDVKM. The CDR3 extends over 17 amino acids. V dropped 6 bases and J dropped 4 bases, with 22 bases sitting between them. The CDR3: CASSHSSDSIPNQPQHF. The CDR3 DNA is TGTGCCAGCAGCCACTCCTCGGACAGCATTCCGAATCAGCCCCAGCATTTT.

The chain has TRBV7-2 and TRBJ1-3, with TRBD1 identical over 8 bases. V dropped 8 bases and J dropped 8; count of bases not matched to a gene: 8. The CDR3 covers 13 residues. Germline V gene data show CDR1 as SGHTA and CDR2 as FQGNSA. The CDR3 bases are TGTGCCAGCGGCAGGGGGCCTACTGACACCATATATTTT. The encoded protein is CASGRGPTDTIYF.

CDR3 coding DNA: TGTGCCTGCGGACTAGCGGGATTCCAAGAGACCCAGTACTTC. Translated: CACGLAGFQETQYF. The rearrangement joins TRBV30 to TRBJ2-5; 12 positions agree with TRBD2. The V gene's germline CDR1 is GTSNPN and CDR2 SVGIG (reference sequence). V was pared by 6 bases and J by 1 base, with 3 bases of the junction left unmatched. CDR3 length: 14 residues.

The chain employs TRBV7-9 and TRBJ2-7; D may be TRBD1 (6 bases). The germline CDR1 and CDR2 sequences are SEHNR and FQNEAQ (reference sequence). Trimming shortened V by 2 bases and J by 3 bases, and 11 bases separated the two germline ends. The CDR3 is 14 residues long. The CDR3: CASSLKGHNYEQYF. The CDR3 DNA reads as TGTGCCAGCAGCTTAAAGGGACACAACTACGAGCAGTACTTC.

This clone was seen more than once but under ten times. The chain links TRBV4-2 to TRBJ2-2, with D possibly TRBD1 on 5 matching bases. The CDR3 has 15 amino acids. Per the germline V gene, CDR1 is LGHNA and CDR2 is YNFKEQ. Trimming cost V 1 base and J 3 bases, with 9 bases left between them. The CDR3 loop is CASSQVGADTGELFF. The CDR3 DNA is TGTGCCAGCAGCCAAGTAGGGGCGGACACCGGGGAGCTGTTTTTT.

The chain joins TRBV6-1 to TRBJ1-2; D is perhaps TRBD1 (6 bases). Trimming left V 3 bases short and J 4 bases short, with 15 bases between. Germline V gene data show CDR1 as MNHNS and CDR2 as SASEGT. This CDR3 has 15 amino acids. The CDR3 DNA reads TGTGCCAGCAGTGAGGGGGGGGCGCTCAGCTATGGCTACACCTTC. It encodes CASSEGGALSYGYTF.

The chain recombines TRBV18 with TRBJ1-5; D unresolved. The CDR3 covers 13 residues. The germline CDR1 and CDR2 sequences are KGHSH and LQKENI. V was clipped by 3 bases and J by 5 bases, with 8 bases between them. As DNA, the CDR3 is TGTGCCAGCTCACCTTCACGAGATCAGCCCCAGCATTTT. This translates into CASSPSRDQPQHF.

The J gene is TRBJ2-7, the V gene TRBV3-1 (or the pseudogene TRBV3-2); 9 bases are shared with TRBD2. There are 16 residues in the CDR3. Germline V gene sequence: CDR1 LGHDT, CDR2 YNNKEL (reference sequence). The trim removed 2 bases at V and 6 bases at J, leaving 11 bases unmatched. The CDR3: CASSQRGNSGRGEQYF. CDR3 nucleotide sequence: TGTGCCAGCAGCCAAAGAGGTAATAGCGGGAGAGGCGAGCAGTACTTC.

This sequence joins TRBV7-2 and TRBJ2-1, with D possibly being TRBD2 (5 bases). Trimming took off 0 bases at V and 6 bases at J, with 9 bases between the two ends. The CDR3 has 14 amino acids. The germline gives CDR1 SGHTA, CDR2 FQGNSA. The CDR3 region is CASSLAAGLNEQFF. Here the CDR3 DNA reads TGTGCCAGCAGCTTAGCGGCAGGACTCAATGAGCAGTTCTTC.